This T cell receptor beta chain was captured by sequencing in a study of patients and donors after allogeneic stem cell transplantation. In this sample, this clonotype turned up a few times. Each CDR3 protein is one row after TCRdb ran MiXCR on the RT-PCR reads. The sample comprises 84,000 or so distinct CDR3 sequences, roughly 52% of which are singletons, and 50% to 75% rests with the top ten. Sequenced sample: blood, either unsorted or a sorted T cell fraction (not recorded which). The sequence was collected from a human donor who was either an allogeneic HSCT recipient or a stem cell or donor lymphocyte infusion donor (not recorded which). It is not recorded whose cells these are; they may come from a transplant donor.

The CDR3 bases are TGTGCCAGCAGCCCGTTCCCATCAGGGGAAAGCAATCAGCCCCAGCATTTT. This translates into CASSPFPSGESNQPQHF. The chain has TRBV7-9 and TRBJ1-5; D might be TRBD1 (6 bases). CDR3 size: 17 residues. V was cut by 5 bases and J by 1 base, with 18 bases left in between. Germline assignment: CDR1 SEHNR and CDR2 FQNEAQ (reference sequence).